The next 27 T cell receptor beta chains were all read from a single sample in a study of blood T cell repertoires in COVID-19 (dated by TCRdb to the early 2020s). Library generation was performed with the immunoSEQ multiplex PCR assay. TCRdb holds this immuneACCESS table with in-frame rearrangements only. Some clones are missing; in checked studies, unresolved V genes explain under half, and the rest has no known cause. The sample table records some 110,000 clones; 82% of these occur just once. Clones ranked in the top ten supply 4.5% of the sample. What was sequenced was peripheral blood. The receptors stem from a woman aged 65 to 85 with acute or convalescent COVID-19.

This chain connects TRBV6-5 to TRBJ1-3, with no clear D. Trimming took 6 bases from V and 0 from J, leaving 12 bases between them. CDR1 MNHEY and CDR2 SVGAGI come from the germline V gene. The CDR3 spans 15 residues. DNA for the CDR3: TGTGCCAGCAGGGTCAGCGCTGACTCTGGAAACACCATATATTTT. It translates to CASRVSADSGNTIYF.

The chain links TRBV10-3 to TRBJ2-7; 8 bases map to TRBD1. The CDR3 contains 14 residues. Trimming took 10 bases from V and 0 from J; bases not matched to a gene: 8. The germline CDR1 and CDR2 sequences are ENHRY and SYGVKD. The CDR3 loop is CATSQGGSSYEQYV. CDR3 coding DNA: TGTGCCACCTCACAGGGGGGTAGCTCCTACGAGCAGTACGTC.

V usage is TRBV4-2 and J usage is TRBJ1-3, with 12 bases fitting TRBD1. CDR1 is LGHNA and CDR2 is YNFKEQ in the germline V gene. The ends lost 3 bases at V and 4 bases at J; junction bases unmatched: 1. The CDR3 extends over 15 amino acids. The CDR3 reads CASSQGQGAGNTIYF. Here the CDR3 DNA reads TGTGCCAGCAGCCAGGGACAGGGGGCCGGAAACACCATATATTTT.

V is TRBV7-8 and J is TRBJ1-2; 10 bases align to TRBD1. Germline CDR1 is SGHVS and CDR2 is FQNEAQ. The CDR3 is 15 residues long. The trim removed 5 bases at V and 7 bases at J, leaving 10 bases unmatched. The CDR3 sequence is CASSPRDRGLRGYTF. For the CDR3, the DNA is TGTGCCAGCAGCCCCAGGGACAGGGGATTACGTGGCTACACCTTC.

This clone was seen a few times. This chain uses TRBV7-9 with TRBJ2-3, with D tentatively TRBD2 (5 bases). Germline V gene data show CDR1 as SEHNR and CDR2 as FQNEAQ (reference sequence). The CDR3 extends over 15 amino acids. Trimming removed 1 base from V and 2 bases from J, with 10 bases in between. The CDR3 reads CASSLGGLDTDTQYF. In DNA form, the CDR3 reads TGTGCCAGCAGCTTAGGAGGGTTGGACACAGATACGCAGTATTTT.

This clone was recorded a few times. This chain connects TRBV5-1 to TRBJ1-1; 7 positions agree with TRBD1. Germline CDR1 SGHRS, CDR2 YFSETQ. The CDR3 runs to 14 residues. V was pared by 5 bases and J by 5 bases, with 9 bases of the junction left unmatched. The CDR3 bases are TGCGCCAGCAGTCCCCTTCAGGGGGGAACTGAAGCTTTCTTT. Amino acids: CASSPLQGGTEAFF.

This clone was recorded once. The rearrangement links TRBV7-9 to TRBJ1-1; no clear D gene. CDR3 length equals 15 residues. Trimming shortened V by 0 bases and J by 1 base, and 9 bases separated the two germline ends. Germline V CDR1 and CDR2: SEHNR, FQNEAQ (reference sequence). The chain's CDR3 is CASSLAESWNTEAFF. CDR3 DNA sequence: TGTGCCAGCAGCTTAGCAGAGAGCTGGAACACTGAAGCTTTCTTT.

This chain links TRBV5-1 with TRBJ2-1; 8 bases agree with TRBD1. This CDR3 region has 15 residues. CDR1 and CDR2 (germline): SGHRS, YFSETQ. V lost 4 bases, J lost 3 bases, and 6 bases stayed unmatched. The CDR3 sequence: CASSGLTGDYNEQFF. As DNA, the CDR3 is TGCGCCAGCAGCGGTTTGACAGGGGACTACAATGAGCAGTTCTTC.

The chain joins TRBV3-1 (or the pseudogene TRBV3-2) to TRBJ2-3; no reliable D call. Germline CDR1 LGHDT, CDR2 YNNKEL (reference sequence). This CDR3 is 15 amino acids long. V was pared by 0 bases and J by 0 bases, with 7 bases between. As DNA, the CDR3 is TGTGCCAGCAGCCAAGACGGAGTTAGCACAGATACGCAGTATTTT. It is translated as CASSQDGVSTDTQYF.

The chain joins TRBV6-5 to TRBJ1-1; TRBD1 might be the D (6 bases). Germline assignment: CDR1 MNHEY and CDR2 SVGAGI. This CDR3 spans 13 amino acids. V lost 7 bases to trimming and J lost 11 bases, with 20 bases between them. The CDR3 loop is CASNPPQGRGAFF. DNA for the CDR3: TGTGCCAGCAATCCCCCACAGGGACGTGGGGCTTTCTTT.

The V gene is TRBV5-8, the J gene TRBJ1-5, with D unresolved. Germline V CDR1 and CDR2: SGHTS, YDEGEE. The CDR3 consists of 16 residues. V lost 4 bases, J lost 0 bases, and 14 bases lay in between. The CDR3 DNA is TGTGCCAGCAGCCACTTATCCCGGGGTAGCAATCAGCCCCAGCATTTT. Its protein is CASSHLSRGSNQPQHF.

The chain has TRBV9 and TRBJ2-3, with D maybe TRBD2 (6 bases). CDR1 SGDLS and CDR2 YYNGEE come from the germline V gene. This CDR3 is built from 13 residues. Trimming left V 7 bases short and J 5 bases short, with 14 bases between. This CDR3 is CASRVGEEDTQYF. In DNA, the CDR3 is TGTGCCAGCCGAGTGGGGGAGGAAGATACGCAGTATTTT. The variable domain in full, with the rest retrieved from reference TRBV9 and TRBJ2-3, is DSGVTQTPKHLITATGQRVTLRCSPRSGDLSVYWYQQSLDQGLQFLIQYYNGEERAKGNILERFSAQQFPDLHSELNLSSLELGDSALYFCASRVGEEDTQYFGPGTRLTVL.

The chain is built from TRBV5-6 and TRBJ1-4, with TRBD1 as a possible D gene (5 bases). This CDR3 has 15 residues. V dropped 1 base and J dropped 8 bases, with 15 bases sitting between them. Germline CDR1 and CDR2: SGHDT and YYEEEE. CDR3 amino acids: CASSLQTQSGEKLFF. In DNA, the CDR3 is TGTGCCAGCAGCTTGCAGACCCAATCAGGGGAAAAACTGTTTTTT. Full variable domain (outside the CDR3, taken from reference TRBV5-6 and TRBJ1-4): DAGVTQSPTHLIKTRGQQVTLRCSPKSGHDTVSWYQQALGQGPQFIFQYYEEEERQRGNFPDRFSGHQFPNYSSELNVNALLLGDSALYLCASSLQTQSGEKLFFGSGTQLSVL.

The rearrangement uses TRBV3-1 (or the pseudogene TRBV3-2) and TRBJ1-2, with D perhaps TRBD1 (6 bases). The CDR3 totals 12 residues. The germline V gene encodes CDR1 LGHDT and CDR2 YNNKEL (reference sequence). Deletions cut 3 bases from V and 8 bases from J, with 10 bases between. For the CDR3, the DNA is TGTGCCAGCAGCCAGGGGGCGAGAGGCTACACCTTC. This encodes CASSQGARGYTF.

This clone was seen a few times. The chain employs TRBV3-1 (or the pseudogene TRBV3-2) and TRBJ1-2, with TRBD1 matching 10 bases. V was pared by 2 bases and J by 8 bases, with 8 bases of the junction left unmatched. Germline V CDR1 and CDR2: LGHDT, YNNKEL (reference sequence). The CDR3 has 15 amino acids. CDR3 residues: CASSQLLDRGGGYTF. The CDR3 DNA reads TGTGCCAGCAGCCAACTACTGGACAGGGGGGGCGGCTACACCTTC.

The rearrangement links TRBV2 to TRBJ1-1; D not certain. V was shortened by 8 bases and J by 1 base, with 11 bases between the two germline ends. The germline V gene encodes CDR1 SNHLY and CDR2 FYNNEI. CDR3 length: 13 residues. CDR3 loop: CASLREGNTEAFF. As DNA, the CDR3 is TGTGCCAGCCTACGAGAGGGGAACACTGAAGCTTTCTTT.

The chain employs TRBV6-2 or TRBV6-3 and TRBJ2-3; 9 bases map to TRBD2. Germline-derived CDR1 and CDR2 are MNHEY and SVGEGT. The CDR3 length is 16 residues. V lost 5 bases, J lost 1 base, and 7 bases stayed unmatched. CDR3 coding DNA: TGTGCCAGCAGTCGCCTAGCGGGGATTCGCACAGATACGCAGTATTTT. This encodes CASSRLAGIRTDTQYF.

The chain employs TRBV7-2 and TRBJ1-1; 9 bases match TRBD1. Germline V CDR1 and CDR2: SGHTA, FQGNSA. J gave up 4 bases and V 5 bases, and 11 bases lay outside the gene matches. The CDR3 loop spans 16 amino acids. CDR3 loop: CASSIRTGVRGTEAFF. DNA for the CDR3: TGTGCCAGCAGCATAAGGACAGGGGTTCGAGGCACTGAAGCTTTCTTT. Full variable domain (outside the CDR3, taken from reference TRBV7-2 and TRBJ1-1): GAGVSQSPSNKVTEKGKDVELRCDPISGHTALYWYRQSLGQGLEFLIYFQGNSAPDKSGLPSDRFSAERTGGSVSTLTIQRTQQEDSAVYLCASSIRTGVRGTEAFFGQGTRLTVV.

The CDR3 loop reads CASTFEGYSYEQYV. The CDR3 DNA is TGTGCCAGCACCTTCGAGGGTTACTCTTACGAGCAGTACGTC. The V and J genes are TRBV11-3 and TRBJ2-7, with D possibly TRBD2 on 5 matching bases. The CDR3 has 14 residues. Trimming shortened V by 7 bases and J by 4 bases, and 17 bases separated the two germline ends. Germline V gene sequence: CDR1 SGHNT, CDR2 YENEEA.

The rearrangement joins TRBV5-1 to TRBJ2-3; TRBD1 aligns across 7 bases. Germline V lookup: CDR1 SGHRS, CDR2 YFSETQ. J was trimmed by 0 bases and V by 0 bases; bases with no gene match: 7. CDR3 length: 17 amino acids. The CDR3 region has the DNA TGCGCCAGCAGCTTGGCCGTGGGACAGAAAAGCACAGATACGCAGTATTTT. It translates to CASSLAVGQKSTDTQYF.

The genes are TRBV5-1 and TRBJ2-1, with 9 bases fitting TRBD2. V gave up 4 bases and J gave up 9 bases; unmatched junction bases: 8. The CDR3 spans 14 residues. The germline V gene has CDR1 SGHRS and CDR2 YFSETQ. The CDR3 DNA is TGCGCCAGCAGCCTGGGACTAGCTTCGGCTGAGCAGTTCTTC. Protein: CASSLGLASAEQFF.

This clone has a handful of counts. The chain has TRBV25-1 and TRBJ2-2; TRBD2 might be the D (5 bases). The CDR3 is 12 amino acids. The V gene lost 7 bases and the J gene lost 4 bases, with 7 bases spanning the gap. Germline loops: CDR1 MGHDK, CDR2 SYGVNS. The CDR3: CASTRVTGELFF. The CDR3 DNA follows: TGTGCCAGCACGCGGGTCACCGGGGAGCTGTTTTTT.

This clone was found a few times. This chain connects TRBV7-8 to TRBJ1-1; D not certain. Germline loops: CDR1 SGHVS, CDR2 FQNEAQ. The length of the CDR3 is 13 residues. Trimming removed 6 bases from V and 0 bases from J, with 8 bases in between. CDR3 protein: CASRYSMNTEAFF. CDR3 in DNA: TGTGCCAGCAGGTACTCCATGAACACTGAAGCTTTCTTT.

The chain combines TRBV11-3 with TRBJ2-2; 7 positions match TRBD1. The length of the CDR3 is 14 residues. The germline V gene encodes CDR1 SGHNT and CDR2 YENEEA. J lost 8 bases, V lost 6 bases, and 9 bases had no gene match. CDR3 sequence reads: CASSRQGEVGELFF. CDR3 sequence (DNA): TGTGCCAGCAGTCGACAGGGAGAAGTAGGGGAGCTGTTTTTT. The variable domain in full, completed from reference TRBV11-3 and TRBJ2-2, reads EAGVVQSPRYKIIEKKQPVAFWCNPISGHNTLYWYLQNLGQGPELLIRYENEEAVDDSQLPKDRFSAERLKGVDSTLKIQPAELGDSAVYLCASSRQGEVGELFFGEGSRLTVL.

The J gene is TRBJ1-2, the V gene TRBV2; D perhaps matches TRBD1 (5 bases). Trimming stripped 1 base from V and 3 bases from J, with 18 bases between. CDR1 is SNHLY and CDR2 is FYNNEI in the germline V gene. This CDR3 region has 17 residues. The DNA for the CDR3 is TGTGCCAGCAGTGAAGATTCGGCAGGGCTAAATTACTATGGCTACACCTTC. Translation gives CASSEDSAGLNYYGYTF.

The chain carries TRBV12-3 or TRBV12-4 and TRBJ2-3; D is unresolved. V was trimmed by 8 bases and J by 5 bases, leaving 5 bases between them. The CDR3 is made up of 10 amino acids. This CDR3 is CASGIDTQYF. CDR3 coding DNA: TGTGCCAGCGGCATAGATACGCAGTATTTT.

V usage is TRBV7-2 and J usage is TRBJ2-1; no clear D. The germline gives CDR1 SGHTA, CDR2 FQGNSA. Trimming shortened V by 5 bases and J by 0 bases, and 5 bases separated the two germline ends. The CDR3 is 13 amino acids. This CDR3 reads CASSASSYNEQFF. CDR3 in DNA: TGTGCCAGCAGCGCTAGCTCCTACAATGAGCAGTTCTTC.